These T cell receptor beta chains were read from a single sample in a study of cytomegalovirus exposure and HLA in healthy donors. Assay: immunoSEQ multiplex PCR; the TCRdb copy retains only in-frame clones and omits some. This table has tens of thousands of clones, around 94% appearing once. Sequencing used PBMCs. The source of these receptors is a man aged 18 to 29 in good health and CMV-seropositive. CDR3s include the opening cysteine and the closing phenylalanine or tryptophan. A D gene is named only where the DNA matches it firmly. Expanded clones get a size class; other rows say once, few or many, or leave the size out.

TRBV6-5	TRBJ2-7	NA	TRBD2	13	CASSRLAGNEQYF	TGTGCCAGCAGCCGACTAGCGGGAAACGAGCAGTACTTC
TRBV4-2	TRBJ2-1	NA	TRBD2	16	CASSQGGLAGHNEQFF	TGTGCCAGCAGCCAAGGGGGACTAGCGGGACACAATGAGCAGTTCTTC
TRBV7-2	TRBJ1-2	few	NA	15	CASSSRRSGIYGYTF	TGTGCCAGCAGCTCCCGGAGGTCAGGCATCTATGGCTACACCTTC
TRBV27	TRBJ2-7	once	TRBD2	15	CASSLRAGGLYEQYF	TGTGCCAGCAGTTTACGAGCGGGAGGACTCTACGAGCAGTACTTC
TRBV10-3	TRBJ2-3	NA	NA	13	CAISDSSRDTQYF	TGTGCCATCAGTGATTCCTCCAGGGATACGCAGTATTTT
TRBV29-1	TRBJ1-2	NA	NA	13	CSVEAGVGYGYTF	TGCAGCGTTGAAGCGGGAGTGGGCTATGGCTACACCTTC
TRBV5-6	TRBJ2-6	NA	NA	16	CASSLVGDSGANVLTF	TGTGCCAGCAGCTTGGTCGGGGACTCTGGGGCCAACGTCCTGACTTTC
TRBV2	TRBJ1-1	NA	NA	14	CASTPAPENTEAFF	TGTGCCAGCACGCCCGCACCAGAGAACACTGAAGCTTTCTTT
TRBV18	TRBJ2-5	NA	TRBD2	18	CASSDGHFSGGVQETQYF	TGTGCCAGCTCAGACGGACACTTCTCCGGGGGGGTGCAAGAGACCCAGTACTTC
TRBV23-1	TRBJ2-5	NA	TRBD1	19	CASSQKEGTGGAGEETQYF	TGCGCCAGCAGTCAGAAAGAAGGGACAGGGGGCGCTGGGGAAGAGACCCAGTACTTC
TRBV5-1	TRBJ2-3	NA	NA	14	CASSLVQGGDTQYF	TGCGCCAGCAGCTTGGTCCAGGGTGGAGATACGCAGTATTTT
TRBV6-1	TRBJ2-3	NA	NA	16	CASSEAARGIYDTQYF	TGTGCCAGCAGTGAAGCGGCCCGCGGGATATATGATACGCAGTATTTT
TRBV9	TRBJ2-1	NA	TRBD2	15	CASSVGSGSPNEQFF	TGTGCCAGCAGCGTAGGTAGCGGGAGTCCTAATGAGCAGTTCTTC
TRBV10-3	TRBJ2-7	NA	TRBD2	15	CAISEPVSGAYEQYF	TGTGCCATCAGTGAGCCAGTGAGCGGGGCCTACGAGCAGTACTTC
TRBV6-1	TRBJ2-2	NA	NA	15	CASRRTHTNTGELFF	TGTGCCAGCAGGCGGACTCACACGAACACCGGGGAGCTGTTTTTT
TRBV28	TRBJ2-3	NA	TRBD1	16	CASSPDRGVSTDTQYF	TGTGCCAGCAGTCCCGACAGGGGGGTTAGCACAGATACGCAGTATTTT
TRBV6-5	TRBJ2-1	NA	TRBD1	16	CASSYGTVSSYNEQFF	TGTGCCAGCAGTTACGGGACAGTCAGCTCCTACAATGAGCAGTTCTTC